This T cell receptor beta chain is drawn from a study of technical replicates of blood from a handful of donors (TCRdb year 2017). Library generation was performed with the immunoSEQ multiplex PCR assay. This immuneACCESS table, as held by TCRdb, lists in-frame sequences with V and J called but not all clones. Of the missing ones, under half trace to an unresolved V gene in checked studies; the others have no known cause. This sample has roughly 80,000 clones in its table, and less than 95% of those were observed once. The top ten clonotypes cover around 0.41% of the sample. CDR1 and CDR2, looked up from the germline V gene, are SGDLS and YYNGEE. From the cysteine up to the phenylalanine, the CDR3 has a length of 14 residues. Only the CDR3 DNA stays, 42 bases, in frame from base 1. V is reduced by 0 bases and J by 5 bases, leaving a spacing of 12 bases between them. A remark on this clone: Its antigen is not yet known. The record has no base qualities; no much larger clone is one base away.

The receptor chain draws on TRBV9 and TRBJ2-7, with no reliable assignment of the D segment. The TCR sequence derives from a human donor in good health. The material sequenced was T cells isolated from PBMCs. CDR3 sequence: CASSVGATQNEQYF. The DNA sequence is TGTGCCAGCAGCGTAGGGGCCACCCAGAACGAGCAGTACTTC.